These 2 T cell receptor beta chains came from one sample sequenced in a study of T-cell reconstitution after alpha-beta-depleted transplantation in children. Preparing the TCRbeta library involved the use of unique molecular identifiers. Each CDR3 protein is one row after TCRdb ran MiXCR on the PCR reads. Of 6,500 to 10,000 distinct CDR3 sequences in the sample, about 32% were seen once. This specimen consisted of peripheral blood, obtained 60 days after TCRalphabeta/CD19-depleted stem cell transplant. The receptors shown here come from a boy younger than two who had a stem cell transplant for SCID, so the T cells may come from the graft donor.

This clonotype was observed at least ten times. CDR3 sequence reads: CSAKVWGADGYTF. DNA of the CDR3: TGCAGTGCTAAAGTTTGGGGCGCGGATGGCTACACCTTC. The chain uses TRBV20-1 and TRBJ1-2; a weak D match, TRBD1 (5 bases). Germline V CDR1 and CDR2: DFQATT, SNEGSKA (reference sequence). The CDR3 spans 13 residues. Between the trimmed V and J ends, which lost 4 bases and 6 bases, there was a span of 15 bases.

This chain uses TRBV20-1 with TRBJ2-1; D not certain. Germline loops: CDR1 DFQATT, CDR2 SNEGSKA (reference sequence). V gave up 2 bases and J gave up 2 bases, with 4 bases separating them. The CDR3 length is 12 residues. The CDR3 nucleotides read TGCAGTGCTAGACTGGCCTACAATGAGCAGTTCTTC. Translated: CSARLAYNEQFF.